A selection of T cell receptor beta chains follows, all from one sample in a study of T cells after yellow fever vaccination. MiXCR, run by TCRdb on the 5' RACE reads, gives a single entry per CDR3 protein. The sample lists under 300,000 distinct CDR3 sequences; less than 8.5% were seen once. Sequencing used CD4+ T cells sorted from PBMCs, obtained 15 days after the yellow fever booster vaccination. The receptors shown here come from a man aged 25 to 45 who received the YFV17D yellow fever vaccine. Both conserved end residues are part of each CDR3. D genes are given only for firm matches. A row's size may be missing; if present it is once, few, many or a size class.

v_gene	d_gene	abundance	j_gene	len	CDR3aa	CDR3nt
TRBV9	.	.	TRBJ1-1	14	CASSVRPGDTEAFF	TGTGCCAGCAGCGTACGACCCGGGGACACTGAAGCTTTCTTT
TRBV27	TRBD2	few	TRBJ2-1	16	CASRISPGTKIGEQFF	TGTGCCAGCAGAATCAGTCCCGGGACTAAGATTGGTGAGCAGTTCTTC
TRBV5-1	.	few	TRBJ2-2	16	CASSDTGTWNTGELFF	TGCGCCAGCAGCGACACAGGAACGTGGAACACCGGGGAGCTGTTTTTT
TRBV10-3	TRBD1	.	TRBJ2-5	13	CAISQTGAETQYF	TGTGCCATCAGTCAGACAGGGGCAGAGACCCAGTACTTC
TRBV29-1	TRBD1	.	TRBJ2-3	15	CSGDGGTGSTDTQYF	TGCAGCGGTGATGGTGGGACAGGTAGCACAGATACGCAGTATTTT
TRBV20-1	.	.	TRBJ2-7	13	CSASKGGLYEQYF	TGCAGTGCTAGCAAAGGGGGGCTCTACGAGCAGTACTTC
TRBV6-1	TRBD1	many	TRBJ1-1	15	CASNAMDRGNTEAFF	TGTGCCAGCAATGCCATGGACAGGGGTAACACTGAAGCTTTCTTT
TRBV11-2	TRBD1	.	TRBJ2-2	18	CASSVRRAGGQNTGELFF	TGTGCCAGCAGCGTCCGACGCGCAGGGGGCCAAAACACCGGGGAGCTGTTTTTT
TRBV7-9	.	few	TRBJ2-6	16	CASTAGDFSGANVLTF	TGTGCCAGCACCGCAGGGGATTTCTCTGGGGCCAACGTCCTGACTTTC
TRBV20-1	TRBD1	.	TRBJ2-3	17	CSARGRSPGTVTDTQYF	TGCAGTGCTAGAGGTCGAAGTCCCGGGACAGTCACAGATACGCAGTATTTT
TRBV7-9	.	few	TRBJ2-1	15	CASSLQAGSYNEQFF	TGTGCCAGCAGCTTGCAGGCGGGATCCTACAATGAGCAGTTCTTC
TRBV7-2	TRBD1	few	TRBJ2-5	13	CATSLTGRETQYF	TGTGCCACCTCATTGACAGGGCGCGAGACCCAGTACTTC
TRBV28	.	few	TRBJ2-7	11	CASNRRSEQYF	TGTGCCAGCAACCGGAGGAGTGAGCAGTACTTC
TRBV6-1	.	.	TRBJ2-3	13	CASSEATSDTQYF	TGTGCCAGCAGTGAAGCTACGAGTGATACGCAGTATTTT
TRBV29-1	TRBD2	few	TRBJ2-3	14	CSEYRTSGTDTQYF	TGCAGCGAATATCGGACTAGCGGCACAGATACGCAGTATTTT
TRBV19	.	.	TRBJ2-6	20	CASSMARGGSSDSGANVLTF	TGTGCCAGTAGTATGGCGCGGGGTGGCAGTTCGGACTCTGGGGCCAACGTCCTGACTTTC
TRBV23-1	TRBD2	.	TRBJ2-7	14	CASRQRENNYEQYF	TGCGCCAGTCGTCAGCGGGAGAACAACTACGAGCAGTACTTC
TRBV5-1	TRBD2	few	TRBJ2-1	14	CASSKREGYNEQFF	TGCGCCAGCAGCAAGCGGGAGGGTTACAATGAGCAGTTCTTC
TRBV14	.	few	TRBJ1-3	14	CASSRSSSGNTIYF	TGTGCCAGCAGCCGTTCGAGCTCTGGAAACACCATATATTTT
TRBV19	.	.	TRBJ2-3	10	CASSMGTQYF	TGTGCCAGTAGTATGGGTACGCAGTATTTT
TRBV7-2	.	.	TRBJ1-6	15	CASSLRTGRDSPLHF	TGTGCCAGCAGCTTGCGGACGGGTCGGGATTCACCCCTCCACTTT
TRBV3-1	.	.	TRBJ1-4	17	CASSHSQARVSNEKLFF	TGTGCCAGCAGCCACTCCCAGGCACGGGTCTCTAATGAAAAACTGTTTTTT
TRBV15	.	few	TRBJ1-5	13	CATSRDQDRPQHF	TGTGCCACCAGCAGAGATCAAGACAGGCCCCAGCATTTT
TRBV3-1	.	.	TRBJ2-1	13	CASSQDRSSEQFF	TGTGCCAGCAGCCAAGATAGATCGAGTGAGCAGTTCTTC
TRBV20-1	.	.	TRBJ1-3	11	CSARVSGTIYF	TGCAGTGCTAGAGTATCAGGCACCATATATTTT
TRBV20-1	.	many	TRBJ2-7	15	CSARDLRGGVSEQYF	TGCAGTGCTAGAGATCTTAGGGGGGGAGTAAGCGAGCAGTACTTC
TRBV11-2	TRBD2	few	TRBJ2-5	18	CASSSKGWGTSDQETQYF	TGTGCCAGCAGCTCCAAAGGCTGGGGGACTAGTGACCAAGAGACCCAGTACTTC
TRBV6-1	.	.	TRBJ2-2	14	CAGSNRLGTGELFF	TGTGCCGGGAGTAATAGGTTGGGCACCGGGGAGCTGTTTTTT